Listed here are 18 T cell receptor beta chains from one sample, sequenced in a study of CD8+CD57+ T cells in acquired aplastic anemia. Researchers used genomic DNA as the template to profile TCR beta VDJ and CDR3. TCRdb re-derived calls from the reads in MiXCR, one entry per CDR3 protein. The data contain approximately 150,000 distinct CDR3 sequences, around 75% of them seen just once; the ten biggest clones take up about 50%. Individuals selected for sequencing had exhibited CD8+CD57+ cell expansion on flow cytometry. The sequencing sample was made of sorted CD4+, CD8+, or CD8+CD57+ T cells (not recorded which) from PBMCs. The receptors stem from a human donor with aplastic anemia.

The chain couples TRBV9 to TRBJ2-3, with 14 bases aligning to TRBD2. This CDR3 is 14 amino acids long. From germline, CDR1 is SGDLS and CDR2 YYNGEE. The J segment lost 9 bases and the V segment lost 3 bases, leaving 3 bases of the junction unmatched. The CDR3 region is CASSEGLAGGTQYF. In DNA, the CDR3 is TGTGCCAGCAGCGAAGGACTAGCGGGGGGCACGCAGTATTTT.

V and J are TRBV7-9 and TRBJ2-1, with unresolved D. Trimming stripped 5 bases from V and 7 bases from J, with 12 bases between. Germline CDR1 and CDR2: SEHNR and FQNEAQ (reference sequence). The CDR3 contains 13 residues. The CDR3 DNA is TGTGCCAGCAGCCCCCCGGGCTGGAATGAGCAGTTCTTC. It yields the protein CASSPPGWNEQFF. Combining the CDR3 with reference TRBV7-9 and TRBJ2-1 gives the whole variable domain DTGVSQNPRHKITKRGQNVTFRCDPISEHNRLYWYRQTLGQGPEFLTYFQNEAQLEKSRLLSDRFSAERPKGSFSTLEIQRTEQGDSAMYLCASSPPGWNEQFFGPGTRLTVL.

Comments on this clonotype: It may be a read error: a sequence one base away is much more abundant. V and J are TRBV2 and TRBJ1-1; D remains unclear. V dropped 4 bases and J dropped 3 bases, with 15 bases sitting between them. CDR3 length: 15 amino acids. In germline, CDR1 is SNHLY, CDR2 FYNNEI. The CDR3, as DNA: TGTGCCAGCAGTGGAATTGGTGGAGGGCACACTGAAGCTTTCTTT. Amino acid sequence: CASSGIGGGHTEAFF.

The V call is TRBV19, the J call TRBJ1-2, with D unclear. The CDR3 runs 10 residues. Germline values: CDR1 LNHDA, CDR2 SQIVND (reference sequence). The ends were cut back, 6 bases at V and 6 bases at J, with 5 bases in the middle. The CDR3 nucleotides read TGTGCCAGTAGAGGGAATGGCTACACCTTC. This gives the protein CASRGNGYTF.

This rearrangement joins TRBV15 to TRBJ1-5; no firm D call. Trimming stripped 1 base from V and 4 bases from J, with 14 bases between. The CDR3 consists of 16 residues. CDR1 LNHNV and CDR2 YYDKDF come from the germline V gene (reference sequence). CDR3 sequence: CATSRVMGSRNQPQHF. The CDR3 DNA reads as TGTGCCACCAGCAGAGTAATGGGATCGAGGAATCAGCCCCAGCATTTT.

In its sample, this clonotype was seen many times. This chain uses TRBV20-1 with TRBJ2-1, with D perhaps TRBD1 (6 bases). The CDR3 length is 14 residues. The V and J ends lost 6 bases and 5 bases respectively, with 17 bases between them. Germline CDR1 DFQATT, CDR2 SNEGSKA (reference sequence). CDR3 amino acids: CSASSLRDNNEQFF. The CDR3 DNA reads TGCAGTGCCAGCAGTCTTCGGGACAACAATGAGCAGTTCTTC.

The chain recombines TRBV9 with TRBJ1-3; maybe TRBD1 (5 bases). There are 14 residues in the CDR3. The V end was cut by 4 bases, the J end by 2 bases, with 10 bases between. The germline V gene encodes CDR1 SGDLS and CDR2 YYNGEE. The CDR3 DNA reads TGTGCCAGCAGCCTCGCGGGGCCTGGAAACACCATATATTTT. Translated, it gives CASSLAGPGNTIYF.

V is TRBV19 and J is TRBJ2-7; D uncertain. Germline V gene sequence: CDR1 LNHDA, CDR2 SQIVND (reference sequence). V was clipped by 0 bases and J by 0 bases, with 9 bases between them. The CDR3 spans 15 residues. This CDR3 reads CASSIEVGSSYEQYF. CDR3 DNA sequence: TGTGCCAGTAGTATAGAGGTGGGCAGCTCCTACGAGCAGTACTTC. Full variable domain (missing parts from reference TRBV19 and TRBJ2-7): DGGITQSPKYLFRKEGQNVTLSCEQNLNHDAMYWYRQDPGQGLRLIYYSQIVNDFQKGDIAEGYSVSREKKESFPLTVTSAQKNPTAFYLCASSIEVGSSYEQYFGPGTRLTVT.

V usage is TRBV20-1 and J usage is TRBJ1-1; D is ambiguous. V was cut by 1 base and J by 0 bases, with 3 bases left in between. Germline lookup yields CDR1 DFQATT and CDR2 SNEGSKA (reference sequence). The CDR3 length is 12 residues. DNA for the CDR3: TGCAGTGCTAGAGTTATGAACACTGAAGCTTTCTTT. Protein product: CSARVMNTEAFF.

This clonotype was observed a few times. The chain joins TRBV12-3 or TRBV12-4 to TRBJ1-1; D is perhaps TRBD1 (5 bases). The CDR3 runs 14 residues. V lost 7 bases and J lost 4, with 16 bases in between. The chain's CDR3 is CASTLKLGGTEAFF. Written as DNA, the CDR3 is TGTGCCAGCACCCTGAAGTTGGGGGGCACTGAAGCTTTCTTT.

The V gene is TRBV5-1, the J gene TRBJ2-5, with 8 nucleotides matching TRBD2. CDR3 length: 16 amino acids. CDR1 is SGHRS, CDR2 YFSETQ, per germline. Losses at the gene ends were 1 base for V and 4 bases for J; bases not matched to a gene: 9. The CDR3 loop is CASSLLKGLESETQYF. Written as DNA, the CDR3 is TGCGCCAGCAGCTTGCTCAAGGGACTAGAGTCAGAGACCCAGTACTTC. The whole variable domain, filled in from reference TRBV5-1 and TRBJ2-5, reads KAGVTQTPRYLIKTRGQQVTLSCSPISGHRSVSWYQQTPGQGLQFLFEYFSETQRNKGNFPGRFSGRQFSNSRSEMNVSTLELGDSALYLCASSLLKGLESETQYFGPGTRLLVL.

This clonotype appeared once. The chain couples TRBV5-6 to TRBJ2-5, with D maybe TRBD1 (6 bases). Germline-derived CDR1 and CDR2 are SGHDT and YYEEEE. The CDR3 sequence is 14 residues long. The ends were cut back, 1 base at V and 1 base at J, with 8 bases in the middle. The DNA for the CDR3 is TGTGCCAGCAGCTTGAGGGGGATCCAAGAGACCCAGTACTTC. Encoded protein: CASSLRGIQETQYF.

CDR3 sequence reads: CASSLAGGPGTDTQYF. CDR3 bases: TGTGCCAGCAGCTTAGCGGGGGGGCCGGGCACAGATACGCAGTATTTT. The chain employs TRBV11-3 and TRBJ2-3; 8 bases are shared with TRBD2. The V and J ends lost 1 base and 1 base, in that order; junction bases with no gene match: 4. The CDR3 is 16 residues long. The germline V gene encodes CDR1 SGHNT and CDR2 YENEEA.

The count of this clonotype is one. The V and J genes are TRBV6-4 and TRBJ2-7, with D uncertain. The CDR3 runs 13 residues. V was shortened by 1 base and J by 2 bases, with 6 bases between the two germline ends. Germline V CDR1 and CDR2: MRHNA, SNTAGT. The CDR3 protein is CASSDLITYEQYF. In nucleotides, the CDR3 is TGTGCCAGCAGTGACTTGATAACCTACGAGCAGTACTTC.

The genes are TRBV7-9 and TRBJ1-2; 7 bases line up with TRBD1. This CDR3 region has 12 residues. The germline V gene has CDR1 SEHNR and CDR2 FQNEAQ (reference sequence). Losses at the gene ends were 5 bases for V and 12 bases for J; bases not matched to a gene: 9. The CDR3 sequence: CASSLDRDPHTF. Written as DNA, the CDR3 is TGTGCCAGCAGCCTCGACAGGGACCCCCACACCTTC.

The chain has TRBV6-4 and TRBJ2-5, with D unresolved. Germline V gene lookup returns CDR1 MRHNA and CDR2 SNTAGT. The CDR3 consists of 14 residues. The V end was cut by 6 bases, the J end by 0 bases, with 11 bases between. CDR3: CASSNILYQETQYF. The CDR3 coding sequence is TGTGCCAGCAGCAACATCTTGTACCAAGAGACCCAGTACTTC.

J is TRBJ2-1 and V is TRBV15; TRBD2 agrees at 11 bases. After removal of 0 bases from V and 8 bases from J, the junction contained 6 bases not matched to a gene. CDR3 size: 16 residues. Germline CDR1 reads LNHNV; CDR2 reads YYDKDF (reference sequence). The CDR3 loop is CATSRDTSGSIHEQFF. In DNA form, the CDR3 reads TGTGCCACCAGCAGAGACACTAGCGGGAGCATACATGAGCAGTTCTTC. Supplemented by reference TRBV15 and TRBJ2-1, the full variable domain reads DAMVIQNPRYQVTQFGKPVTLSCSQTLNHNVMYWYQQKSSQAPKLLFHYYDKDFNNEADTPDNFQSRRPNTSFCFLDIRSPGLGDTAMYLCATSRDTSGSIHEQFFGPGTRLTVL.

This clonotype showed up just once. The rearrangement links TRBV27 to TRBJ1-1; D is possibly TRBD1 (5 bases). V was shortened by 3 bases and J by 0 bases, with 8 bases between the two germline ends. The germline V gene has CDR1 MNHEY and CDR2 SMNVEV (reference sequence). The CDR3 has 14 amino acids. This CDR3 is CASSLTVLNTEAFF. Here the CDR3 DNA reads TGTGCCAGCAGTTTGACAGTTTTGAACACTGAAGCTTTCTTT.